Listed below are T cell receptor beta chains from one sample, sequenced in a study of cytomegalovirus exposure and HLA in healthy donors. Here immunoSEQ multiplex PCR was the method, and the copy in TCRdb shows in-frame clones only, minus some. Here the sample spans about 160,000 clones, around four fifths being singletons. The sample consisted of PBMCs. The source of these receptors is a woman in her forties or fifties in good health and CMV-seronegative. CDR3s include the opening cysteine and the closing phenylalanine or tryptophan. D genes are given only for firm matches. Rows give clone size only sometimes, using once, few, many, or a class for an expanded clone.

d_gene	abundance	j_gene	len	v_gene	CDR3nt	CDR3aa
TRBD1	NA	TRBJ2-1	14	TRBV7-2	TGTGCCAGCAGCTTCTCCGGACAGGGCACCCAGCAGTTCTTC	CASSFSGQGTQQFF
NA	NA	TRBJ2-1	16	TRBV5-4	TGTGCCAGCAGCACCGTAGTGGGAGTACGGGGCAATGAGCAGTTCTTC	CASSTVVGVRGNEQFF
NA	NA	TRBJ1-2	13	TRBV7-6	TGTGCCAGCAGCACCTGGGGAGCCATCGGCTACACCTTC	CASSTWGAIGYTF
TRBD2	once	TRBJ2-5	16	TRBV27	TGTGCCAGCAGTTTATATACTAGCGGGGGCCCGGAGACCCAGTACTTC	CASSLYTSGGPETQYF
TRBD1	NA	TRBJ1-2	14	TRBV9	TGTGCCAGCAGCGAAGGACAGGGGGGCTATGGCTACACCTTC	CASSEGQGGYGYTF
TRBD1	NA	TRBJ1-5	17	TRBV28	TGTGCCAGCAGTTTCCCGGGACAGGTTGAGGGCAATCAGCCCCAGCATTTT	CASSFPGQVEGNQPQHF
TRBD1	NA	TRBJ2-5	15	TRBV28	TGTGCCAGCAGAGAAACCGGGACAGGGAAAGAGACCCAGTACTTC	CASRETGTGKETQYF
TRBD1	once	TRBJ2-7	13	TRBV7-2	TGTGCCAGCAGCCGAGGGGGCTTCAACGAGCAGTACTTC	CASSRGGFNEQYF
NA	NA	TRBJ1-2	12	TRBV6-5	TGTGCCAGCAGTAGGACATACTATGGCTACACCTTC	CASSRTYYGYTF
NA	NA	TRBJ2-7	15	TRBV19	TGTGCCAGTAGTATTACCCCCTCGGGGATCTACGAGCAGTACTTC	CASSITPSGIYEQYF
NA	NA	TRBJ1-5	13	TRBV7-8	TGTGCCAGCAGCTCCAATAGCAATCAGCCCCAGCATTTT	CASSSNSNQPQHF
TRBD1	NA	TRBJ1-2	12	TRBV15	TGTGCCACCAGCAGAGATGGACAGGGGAAAACCTTC	CATSRDGQGKTF
TRBD1	NA	TRBJ1-2	14	TRBV6-1	TGTGCCAGCAGTGAGGGACAGGAATTCCATGGCTACACCTTC	CASSEGQEFHGYTF
TRBD1	NA	TRBJ1-4	14	TRBV7-9	TGTGCCAGCAGCGATGGACAGGCGAATGAAAAACTGTTTTTT	CASSDGQANEKLFF
NA	NA	TRBJ2-1	13	TRBV29-1	TGCAGCGTTGTTCGAGACAGCTACAATGAGCAGTTCTTC	CSVVRDSYNEQFF
TRBD1	few	TRBJ1-6	19	TRBV5-6	TGTGCCAGCAGCTTGGGATCGGGACAGCCGGTTGGGCGAATTTGGGCCCTCCACTTT	CASSLGSGQPVGRIWALHF
NA	NA	TRBJ1-2	14	TRBV10-1	TGCGCCAGCAGTGAGGGGGCGGCTAACTATGGCTACACCTTC	CASSEGAANYGYTF
TRBD1	NA	TRBJ2-3	15	TRBV11-2	TGTGCCAGCAGCCATAGGGACAGGGGGGCAGATACGCAGTATTTT	CASSHRDRGADTQYF
TRBD2	once	TRBJ2-7	16	TRBV6-5	TGTGCCAGCAGTTTCCGTCTAGCGGGGGACCCCTACGAGCAGTACTTC	CASSFRLAGDPYEQYF
TRBD2	NA	TRBJ2-5	15	TRBV5-1	TGCGCCAGCAGCTTAGGACTAGCGGTTTTAGAGACCCAGTACTTC	CASSLGLAVLETQYF
TRBD1	NA	TRBJ2-7	13	TRBV30	TGTGCCTGGAGTCTCAGGGACAGCCACCAGCAGTACTTC	CAWSLRDSHQQYF
TRBD1	once	TRBJ2-5	15	TRBV9	TGTGCCAGCAGCGGATTACAGGGGGTGGGGGAGACCCAGTACTTC	CASSGLQGVGETQYF
NA	NA	TRBJ2-1	16	TRBV5-4	TGTGCCAGCAGCTTACCGGGAGCAGAATCTTACAATGAGCAGTTCTTC	CASSLPGAESYNEQFF
TRBD1	NA	TRBJ1-5	13	TRBV9	TGTGCCAGCAGCGCGACAGGGGACCAGCCCCAGCATTTT	CASSATGDQPQHF
NA	few	TRBJ2-6	18	TRBV19	TGTGCCAGTAGTATAATACAGGTCTCTAGCTCTGGGGCCAACGTCCTGACTTTC	CASSIIQVSSSGANVLTF
NA	few	TRBJ2-3	15	TRBV11-3	TGTGCCAGCAGCTTAGGGGGAGGGGGAGAGGATACGCAGTATTTT	CASSLGGGGEDTQYF
NA	NA	TRBJ2-5	15	TRBV7-6	TGTGCCAGCAGCTTAGAGGGGGGGAGAGAAGAGACCCAGTACTTC	CASSLEGGREETQYF
NA	NA	TRBJ2-5	15	TRBV18	TGTGCCAGCTCACCTGGTTACGGAGGAACTGAGACCCAGTACTTC	CASSPGYGGTETQYF
TRBD1	NA	TRBJ1-1	14	TRBV19	TGTGCCAGCCGGGGGACAGACAGGGGCAGGGGAGCTTTCTTT	CASRGTDRGRGAFF
NA	once	TRBJ2-3	17	TRBV28	TGTGCCAGCAGTTTTGGAGGACACAGGGTTCCGGGGGATACGCAGTATTTT	CASSFGGHRVPGDTQYF
NA	NA	TRBJ1-4	12	TRBV30	TGTGCCGGTGCCGGCAGGGCAGAACAACTGTTTTTT	CAGAGRAEQLFF
NA	NA	TRBJ2-1	12	TRBV28	TGTGCCAGCAGTTTACCCCCGGATGAGCAGTTCTTC	CASSLPPDEQFF
NA	once	TRBJ2-1	15	TRBV9	TGTGCCAGCAGCGTAGTAGCGGATGCCTACAATGAGCAGTTCTTC	CASSVVADAYNEQFF
TRBD1	NA	TRBJ1-1	17	TRBV28	TGTGCCAGCAGGGGACAGGGCCTAAATCAACCCCACACTGAAGCTTTCTTT	CASRGQGLNQPHTEAFF
TRBD1	few	TRBJ2-3	15	TRBV6-4	TGTGCCACTGCCGACGGGACAGGGGACACAGATACGCAGTATTTT	CATADGTGDTDTQYF
NA	NA	TRBJ1-2	13	TRBV6-5	TGTGCCAGCAGACGTACAGGCTTCTATGGCTACACCTTC	CASRRTGFYGYTF
NA	NA	TRBJ2-2	16	TRBV7-2	TGTGCCAGCAGCTTAGGAACAGGTTCATGCACCGGGGAGCTGTTTTTT	CASSLGTGSCTGELFF
NA	NA	TRBJ2-4	13	TRBV29-1	TGCAGCACGCGGACAGAAGCCAAAAACATTCAGTACTTC	CSTRTEAKNIQYF
NA	once	TRBJ2-5	12	TRBV29-1	TGCAGCGTTGTGCGGGGCGAAGAGACCCAGTACTTC	CSVVRGEETQYF
NA	few	TRBJ2-7	10	TRBV20-1	TGCAGTGCTATGGCAGTAGCGCAGTACTTC	CSAMAVAQYF
TRBD2	NA	TRBJ2-7	14	TRBV5-4	TGTGCCAGCAGCTTGATCGGGGGGTCCTACGAGCAGTACTTC	CASSLIGGSYEQYF